This is a list of T cell receptor beta chains from one sample in a study of siplizumab effects on memory and regulatory T cells. Using immunoSEQ multiplex PCR, the repertoire was profiled, and TCRdb retains in-frame clones only, with some absent. The repertoire consists of approximately 110,000 clones, with around 92% occurring once and the leading ten covering approximately 0.75%. Sequencing was performed on Tregs sorted from blood. These receptors were obtained from a human donor in good health. The CDR3 runs from the conserved cysteine through the conserved F or W. The D gene is left open where the match is weak. Only part of the rows carry a size: once, few, many, or a class if the clone is expanded.

d_call | clone_size | j_call | v_call | cdr3_nt | cdr3_aa
. | . | TRBJ2-1 | TRBV5-4 | TGTGCCAGCAGCTCAAGACTAGACCAAGATCCTAATGAGCAGTTCTTC | CASSSRLDQDPNEQFF
. | . | TRBJ1-5 | TRBV5-6 | TGTGCCAGCAGCTTTGTGGGGGCTAATCAGCCCCAGCATTTT | CASSFVGANQPQHF
. | once | TRBJ1-1 | TRBV11-2 | TGTGCCAGCAGCTTAGGAGGCGGGTACGGCACTGAAGCTTTCTTT | CASSLGGGYGTEAFF
. | . | TRBJ2-5 | TRBV19 | TGTGCCAGTAGCCCGTACCAGCCCTGGGAGACCCAGTACTTC | CASSPYQPWETQYF
. | . | TRBJ2-3 | TRBV9 | TGTGCCAGCAGCGTAGGCGGTAAAAGCCCCTTAAGATACACAGATACGCAGTATTTT | CASSVGGKSPLRYTDTQYF
TRBD2 | . | TRBJ2-1 | TRBV11-1 | TGTGCCAGCAGTCCGGGACTAGCGGGCCCTTGGCAGTTCTTC | CASSPGLAGPWQFF
. | . | TRBJ2-7 | TRBV5-1 | TGCGCCAGCAGCAATTTCCGGGACCCAACAAACTACGAGCAGTACTTC | CASSNFRDPTNYEQYF
TRBD2 | . | TRBJ2-1 | TRBV6-4 | TGTGCCAGCAGTGTACTAGCGGGAGACCACAATGAGCAGTTCTTC | CASSVLAGDHNEQFF
. | . | TRBJ2-7 | TRBV6-6 | TGTGCCAGCAGTCCCGGAGGCTACGAGCAGTACTTC | CASSPGGYEQYF
TRBD1 | . | TRBJ1-1 | TRBV5-1 | TGCGCCAGCAGCGCCGGACAGGGCGGAGCTTTCTTT | CASSAGQGGAFF
. | . | TRBJ2-7 | TRBV5-6 | TGTGCCAGCAGCTTCGCAGGGTCCGAGCAGTACTTC | CASSFAGSEQYF
. | . | TRBJ1-1 | TRBV6-5 | TGTGCCAGCAGTTACTCGGGGGTTGTGAACACTGAAGCTTTCTTT | CASSYSGVVNTEAFF
. | . | TRBJ1-2 | TRBV5-8 | TGTGCCAGCAGCTCGCTGGCGTTTTGGGGCAGGGGCAACTATGGCTACACCTTC | CASSSLAFWGRGNYGYTF
. | once | TRBJ2-7 | TRBV5-6 | TGTGCCAGCAGCCGCACCCCCCTTGTCTCGGGACTCAGCTCCTACGAGCAGTACTTC | CASSRTPLVSGLSSYEQYF
TRBD1 | . | TRBJ1-1 | TRBV5-1 | TGCGCCAGCAGCTTGGAGACAGGGAGGGGCACTGAAGCTTTCTTT | CASSLETGRGTEAFF
TRBD2 | . | TRBJ2-3 | TRBV10-3 | TGTGCCAACTCCGGGACTAGCGGGGGTTTGGATACGCAGTATTTT | CANSGTSGGLDTQYF
TRBD1 | . | TRBJ1-2 | TRBV10-3 | TGTGCCATCAGTGAGCCGGGACAGGGGCTAAACTATGGCTACACCTTC | CAISEPGQGLNYGYTF
. | . | TRBJ2-5 | TRBV25-1 | TGTGCCAGCAGTGTAACCGGGAACACCCAGTACTTC | CASSVTGNTQYF
. | . | TRBJ2-7 | TRBV5-1 | TGCGCCAGCAGCTTTCAGGGCTACGAGCAGTACTTC | CASSFQGYEQYF
. | . | TRBJ2-2 | TRBV2 | TGTGCCAGCAGTGGTCGGCAGTCCGGCGGGGAGCTGTTTTTT | CASSGRQSGGELFF
TRBD1 | . | TRBJ1-1 | TRBV6-6 | TGTGCCAGCAGCGACAGGGAAGGGAACACTGAAGCTTTCTTT | CASSDREGNTEAFF
. | . | TRBJ1-2 | TRBV5-1 | TGCGCCAGCAGCTTGGGCGAAACTTATAACTATGGCTACACCTTC | CASSLGETYNYGYTF
. | . | TRBJ1-6 | TRBV19 | TGTGCCAGTAGTATAGCGAATCGCAAGAATTCACCCCTCCACTTT | CASSIANRKNSPLHF
TRBD1 | . | TRBJ1-1 | TRBV2 | TGTGCCAGCAATTCTAGGGGGCGGATAGCTGAAGCTTTCTTT | CASNSRGRIAEAFF
. | . | TRBJ2-5 | TRBV7-8 | TGTGCCAGCAGCTGGAGTAACGGCGAGACCCAGTACTTC | CASSWSNGETQYF
TRBD1 | . | TRBJ1-4 | TRBV5-1 | TGCGCCAGCAGCTTTGGACAGGGTAATGAAAAACTGTTTTTT | CASSFGQGNEKLFF
. | . | TRBJ1-5 | TRBV6-6 | TGTGCCAGCAGTTACTCAAGGAGTCACAGCAATCAGCCCCAGCATTTT | CASSYSRSHSNQPQHF
TRBD1 | . | TRBJ2-2 | TRBV5-1 | TGCGCCAGCAGCGGGGGACAGGGGGCCGGGGAGCTGTTTTTT | CASSGGQGAGELFF
. | . | TRBJ2-7 | TRBV27 | TGTGCCAGCAGAACTAACTCCTACGAGCAGTACTTC | CASRTNSYEQYF
TRBD1 | . | TRBJ2-7 | TRBV5-1 | TGCGCCAGCAGCCCCGGGACAGCAACATTGGAGCAGTACTTC | CASSPGTATLEQYF
. | . | TRBJ2-3 | TRBV6-6 | TGTGCCAGCAGTTACCAATTGAGGGGAAGTGATACGCAGTATTTT | CASSYQLRGSDTQYF
TRBD2 | . | TRBJ2-7 | TRBV6-1 | TGTGCCAGCAGTGCGACTAGCGAACGCGACGAGCAGTACTTC | CASSATSERDEQYF
TRBD1 | . | TRBJ1-6 | TRBV2 | TGTGCCAGCCATACCACAGGGGCCGGCTATAATTCACCCCTCCACTTT | CASHTTGAGYNSPLHF
. | . | TRBJ2-7 | TRBV15 | TGTGCCACCAGCAGAGATTTAATCGAGGGGTCCTACGAGCAGTACTTC | CATSRDLIEGSYEQYF
TRBD2 | . | TRBJ2-3 | TRBV7-3 | TGTGCCAGCAGCCTGTCTAGCGGTAGCACAGATACGCAGTATTTT | CASSLSSGSTDTQYF
. | once | TRBJ1-1 | TRBV6-1 | TGTGCCAGCAGTGACTCTCCGCTTAATGAAGCTTTCTTT | CASSDSPLNEAFF
TRBD1 | . | TRBJ2-5 | TRBV7-9 | TGTGCCAGCAGCTTAGAAGCAGGGGGCCGCGAGACCCAGTACTTC | CASSLEAGGRETQYF
. | . | TRBJ2-3 | TRBV5-1 | TGCGCCAGCAGCTTGGCCGTGGGGGTGGGCACAGATACGCAGTATTTT | CASSLAVGVGTDTQYF
. | few | TRBJ1-1 | TRBV4-1 | TGCGCCAGCAGCCAAGCAGGCGGGAACACTGAAGCTTTCTTT | CASSQAGGNTEAFF
. | . | TRBJ2-7 | TRBV19 | TGTGCCAGTAAAAGCCGAAGCGCGCCCTACGAGCAGTACTTC | CASKSRSAPYEQYF
TRBD1 | . | TRBJ2-1 | TRBV19 | TGTGCCAGTAGTAGAATGGGACAGGGAAGGGATGAGCAGTTCTTC | CASSRMGQGRDEQFF
TRBD2 | . | TRBJ2-7 | TRBV5-1 | TGCGCCAGCAGCTTGTGGGGGGGTGTTACCTACGAGCAGTACTTC | CASSLWGGVTYEQYF
. | . | TRBJ2-3 | TRBV11-2 | TGTGCCAGCAGCGCACAACTAGATCCTAGCACAGATACGCAGTATTTT | CASSAQLDPSTDTQYF
. | . | TRBJ2-5 | TRBV18 | TGTGCCAGCTCACCACAGTCCTTAGAGACCCAGTACTTC | CASSPQSLETQYF
. | . | TRBJ1-2 | TRBV4-2 | TGTGCCAGCAGCCAAGATCGCCAAGGACTCTCCTATGGCTACACCTTC | CASSQDRQGLSYGYTF
. | . | TRBJ2-5 | TRBV2 | TGTGCCACCCCTGGGCTAGACCAAGAGACCCAGTACTTC | CATPGLDQETQYF
. | . | TRBJ2-1 | TRBV18 | TGTGCCAGCTCCTGGAAGGGGTCATCCTACAATGAGCAGTTCTTC | CASSWKGSSYNEQFF
TRBD2 | . | TRBJ2-7 | TRBV6-5 | TGTGCCACCCGAAACGGGTGGGGGGGCTACGAGCAGTACTTC | CATRNGWGGYEQYF
TRBD2 | . | TRBJ2-1 | TRBV11-3 | TGTGCCAGCAGCTTAGATTCAGGGAGTAGCGGGAGAAACTATGAGCAGTTCTTC | CASSLDSGSSGRNYEQFF
TRBD1 | . | TRBJ2-7 | TRBV7-9 | TGTGCCAGCAGCTTCGACAGGGCGGGCTACGAGCAGTACTTC | CASSFDRAGYEQYF
TRBD1 | few | TRBJ1-6 | TRBV5-1 | TGCGCCAGCAGCTTGGCCCGGACAGGGACCTCACCCCTCCACTTT | CASSLARTGTSPLHF
. | . | TRBJ2-7 | TRBV27 | TGTGCCAGCAGGGCACACAATGCCTACGAGCAGTACTTC | CASRAHNAYEQYF
. | . | TRBJ2-3 | TRBV5-4 | TGTGCCAGCAGCTCCGGACAGACAGATACGCAGTATTTT | CASSSGQTDTQYF
. | . | TRBJ2-3 | TRBV6-5 | TGTGCCAGCAGTTACAAAGAGCTCACAGATACGCAGTATTTT | CASSYKELTDTQYF
. | . | TRBJ1-2 | TRBV7-2 | TGTGCCAGCAGCTTAACTGCCAGCCACTATGGCTACACCTTC | CASSLTASHYGYTF
. | . | TRBJ2-1 | TRBV6-6 | TGTGCCAGCTCGAGGAGCTCCTACAATGAGCAGTTCTTC | CASSRSSYNEQFF
. | . | TRBJ1-2 | TRBV16 | TGTGCCAGCAGCCCAAATAACATGTATGGCTACACCTTC | CASSPNNMYGYTF